This entry features one TCR beta chain sequence. The antigen is not known. The data are from a study of CXCR3-negative and CXCR3-positive naive CD8 T cells. The CDR3 sequence is 16 residues long. Germline lookup yields CDR1 SGHAT and CDR2 FQNNGV. Findings and caveats of the study: CXCR3-positive naive cells had TRB CDR3s that were more hydrophobic than CXCR3-negative naive cells had. For naive cells, CXCR3-negative and CXCR3-positive subsets had similar TRBV-TRBJ usage; for memory cells, usage differed.

UMI labels and 5' RACE were used to prepare the TRB cDNA libraries. TCRdb reprocessed the 5' RACE reads, keeping one entry per CDR3 protein, no DNA. Recorded for this sample: about 120,000 distinct CDR3 sequences. This TCR was sampled from a human donor in good health. Some clones in this sample may be carry-over from other donors' samples. Input material: naive CXCR3+ CD8+ T cells from blood. Subset: CD45RO-CCR7+CD27+CD95- naive CD8+ T cells expressing CXCR3 (TNR3+). V gene TRBV11-2 combines with J gene TRBJ1-2; TCRdb gives TRBD1 as the D gene, but with no DNA this cannot be confirmed. The CDR3 sequence is CASSLGGADGYYGYTF.